This T cell receptor (beta chain) was retrieved from a study of T-cell reconstitution after alpha-beta-depleted transplantation in children. This clonotype was observed a handful of times. J was trimmed by 6 bases and V by 2 bases; bases with no gene match: 4. Germline-derived CDR1 and CDR2 are SGHDN and FVKESK. The CDR3 runs to 15 residues. As it was prepared, the TCRbeta library received unique molecular identifiers. TCRdb used MiXCR to reprocess the PCR reads, holding one entry per CDR3 protein. The profile shows just over 350,000 distinct CDR3 sequences, 10% to 15% of them singletons. This sequence originates from a human donor who donated a stem cell graft to a child with Fanconi anemia. The V gene is TRBV14, the J gene TRBJ2-4, with 10 bases fitting TRBD1. This specimen was PBMCs, taken from the stem cell graft. CDR3 loop: CASSQLGTGANIQYF. CDR3 DNA sequence: TGTGCCAGCAGCCAACTTGGGACAGGGGCAAACATTCAGTACTTC.